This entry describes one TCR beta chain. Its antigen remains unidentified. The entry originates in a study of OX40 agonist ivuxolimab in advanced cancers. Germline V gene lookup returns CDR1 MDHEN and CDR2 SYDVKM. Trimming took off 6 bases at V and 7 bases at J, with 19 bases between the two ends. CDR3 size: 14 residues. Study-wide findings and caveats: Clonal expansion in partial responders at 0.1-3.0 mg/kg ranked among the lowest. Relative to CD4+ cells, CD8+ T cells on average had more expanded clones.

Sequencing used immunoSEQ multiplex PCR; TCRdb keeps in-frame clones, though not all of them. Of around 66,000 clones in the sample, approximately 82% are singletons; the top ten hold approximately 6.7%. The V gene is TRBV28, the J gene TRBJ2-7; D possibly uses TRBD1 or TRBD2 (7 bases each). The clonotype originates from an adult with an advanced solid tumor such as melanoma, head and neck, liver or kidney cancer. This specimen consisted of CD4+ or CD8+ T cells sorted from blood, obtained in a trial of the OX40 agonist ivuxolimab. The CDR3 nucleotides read TGTGCCAGCAGCTCCCCCAGGGGGGGTGGAGAGCAGTACTTC. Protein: CASSSPRGGGEQYF.